These T cell receptor beta chains were read from a single sample in a study of T cell responses to AZD1222 COVID-19 vaccine. Here immunoSEQ multiplex PCR was the method, and the copy in TCRdb shows in-frame clones only, minus some. The table records 90,000 to 130,000 clones, 80% to 95% of them present only once. The starting material was peripheral blood, obtained 28 days after the second AZD1222 dose. These TCRs come from an adult who received the AZD1222 COVID-19 vaccine. CDR3s include the opening cysteine and the closing phenylalanine or tryptophan.

CASSATGNTIYF	12	TRBV7-2
CASSLGFQVAGELFF	15	TRBV7-9
CASTPLAGRGDTQYF	15	TRBV5-1
CAISESGLGDYGYTF	15	TRBV10-3
CASTVTTGVRNSPLHF	16	TRBV5-6
CASNLQGYTEAFF	13	TRBV12-3/TRBV12-4
CASSYSNRGTEAFF	14	TRBV6-5
CASSQRPGGGRTGELFF	17	TRBV4-3
CASTPGVYYGYTF	13	TRBV6-2/TRBV6-3
CASSLSLEQYF	11	TRBV11-2
CASSLLAVRGGDNSPLHF	18	TRBV3-1/TRBV3-2
CARGTLHREKNTEAFF	16	TRBV10-1
CASSGRATNEKLFF	14	TRBV19
CASSIGNSGGSGQPQHF	17	TRBV5-7
CASSLGAGGGMNTEAFF	17	TRBV7-9
CASSETSGGFGGTEQFF	17	TRBV6-1
CASSSWGQDNQPQHF	15	TRBV5-6
CASSPGTGTEAFF	13	TRBV5-4
CASSLGSGTDTQYF	14	TRBV7-9
CASSIEPRGTEAFF	14	TRBV19
CASSPGGDRAYGYTF	15	TRBV7-9
CASSPFFGGSGNTIYF	16	TRBV3-1/TRBV3-2
CASSLSPAGANVLTF	15	TRBV7-9
CASSRPEINTGELFF	15	TRBV5-5
CATSDARGGWQFF	13	TRBV24-1
CASSLGREVNSPLHF	15	TRBV7-9
CASSSSPDRVTGELFF	16	TRBV7-2
CASSLLANTEAFF	13	TRBV7-8
CASSQVLPPWDRATPMNSYNEQFF	24	TRBV3-1/TRBV3-2
CASTPSGELFF	11	TRBV7-9
CASRGALVVPETQYF	15	TRBV5-1
CASSYQGQGISEQYF	15	TRBV6-2/TRBV6-3
CAWRQRSYGYTF	12	TRBV30
CASSLDAANSPLHF	14	TRBV11-2
CASSTGWYEQYF	12	TRBV5-1
CASSLELGLYNEQFF	15	TRBV7-9
CASSYRPDGETQYF	14	TRBV6-2/TRBV6-3
CASSLSFTGGKNEQFF	16	TRBV27
CASSGGGHYGYTF	13	TRBV2
CASSRTSGGAYNEQFF	16	TRBV10-1
CASSSGLSRGYTF	13	TRBV7-2
CASSGTAGTEAFF	13	TRBV5-1
CASSSRFSGTGNTGELFF	18	TRBV9
CASSQSRRQGSYEQYF	16	TRBV16
CASSPTDRGRDQPQHF	16	TRBV6-2/TRBV6-3
CASSLGQFWEANYGYTF	17	TRBV5-6
CASSEGSSEAFF	12	TRBV21-1
CASSSPGQGASDTQYF	16	TRBV28
CASSLGTGGIGSGEKLFF	18	TRBV5-1
CASSQDTGGLSGNTIYF	17	TRBV4-1
CAISTVSGNTEAFF	14	TRBV10-3